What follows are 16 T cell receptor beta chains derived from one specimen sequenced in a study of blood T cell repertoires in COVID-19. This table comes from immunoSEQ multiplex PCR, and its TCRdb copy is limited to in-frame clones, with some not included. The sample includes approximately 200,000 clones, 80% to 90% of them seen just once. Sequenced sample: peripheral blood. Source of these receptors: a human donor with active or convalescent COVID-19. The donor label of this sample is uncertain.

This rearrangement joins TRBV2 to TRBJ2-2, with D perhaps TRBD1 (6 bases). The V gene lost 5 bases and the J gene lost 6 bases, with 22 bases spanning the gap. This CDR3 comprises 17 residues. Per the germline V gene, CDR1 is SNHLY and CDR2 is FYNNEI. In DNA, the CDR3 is TGTGCCAGCAGTCCTTTCGAGGGGGACAATAAGGCCGGGGAGCTGTTTTTT. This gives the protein CASSPFEGDNKAGELFF.

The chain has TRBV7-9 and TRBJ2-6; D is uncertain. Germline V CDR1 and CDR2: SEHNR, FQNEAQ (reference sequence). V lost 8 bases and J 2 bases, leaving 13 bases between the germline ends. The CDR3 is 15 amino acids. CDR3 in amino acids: CASQRSSTGANVLTF. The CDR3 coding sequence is TGTGCCAGCCAACGCAGTTCGACTGGGGCCAACGTCCTGACTTTC.

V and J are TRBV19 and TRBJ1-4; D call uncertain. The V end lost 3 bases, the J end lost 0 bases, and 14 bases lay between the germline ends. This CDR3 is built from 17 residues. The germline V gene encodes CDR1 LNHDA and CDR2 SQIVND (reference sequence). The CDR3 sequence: CASSIVVRLSTNEKLFF. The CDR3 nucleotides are TGTGCCAGTAGTATCGTCGTCAGACTTTCAACTAATGAAAAACTGTTTTTT.

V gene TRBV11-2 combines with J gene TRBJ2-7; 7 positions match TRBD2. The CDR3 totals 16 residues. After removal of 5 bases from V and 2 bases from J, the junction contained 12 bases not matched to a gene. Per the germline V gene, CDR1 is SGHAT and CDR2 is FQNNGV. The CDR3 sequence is CASSLARAGRAYEQYF. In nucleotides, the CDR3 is TGTGCCAGCAGCCTAGCCAGGGCAGGGAGGGCCTACGAGCAGTACTTC.

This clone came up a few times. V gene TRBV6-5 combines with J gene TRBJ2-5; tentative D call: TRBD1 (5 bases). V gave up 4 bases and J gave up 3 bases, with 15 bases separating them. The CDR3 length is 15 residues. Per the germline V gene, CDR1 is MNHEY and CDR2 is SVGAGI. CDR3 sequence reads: CASSSPTGFKETQYF. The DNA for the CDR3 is TGTGCCAGCAGTTCCCCTACAGGATTTAAAGAGACCCAGTACTTC.

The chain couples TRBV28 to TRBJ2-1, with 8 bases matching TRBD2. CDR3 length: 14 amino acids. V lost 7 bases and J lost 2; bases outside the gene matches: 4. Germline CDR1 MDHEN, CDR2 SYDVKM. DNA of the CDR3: TGTGCCAGCAACGGGGGGGGAACCTACAATGAGCAGTTCTTC. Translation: CASNGGGTYNEQFF.

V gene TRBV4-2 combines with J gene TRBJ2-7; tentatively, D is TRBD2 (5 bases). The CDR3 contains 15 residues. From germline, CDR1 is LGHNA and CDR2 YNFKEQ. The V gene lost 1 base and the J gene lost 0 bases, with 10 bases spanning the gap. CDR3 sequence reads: CASSQALGSSYEQYF. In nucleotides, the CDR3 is TGTGCCAGCAGCCAAGCCTTAGGGAGCTCCTACGAGCAGTACTTC.

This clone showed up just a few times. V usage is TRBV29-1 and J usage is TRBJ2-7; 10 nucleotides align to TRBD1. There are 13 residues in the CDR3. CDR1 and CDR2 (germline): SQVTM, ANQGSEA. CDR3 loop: CRGWDRGFYEQYF. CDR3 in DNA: TGCAGAGGGTGGGACAGGGGATTCTACGAGCAGTACTTC.

In DNA, the CDR3 is TGTGCCAGCTCCCGACTTTGGAGAAGCCAAGAGACCCAGTACTTC. Translated: CASSRLWRSQETQYF. The chain combines TRBV2 with TRBJ2-5, with D hard to call. V was shortened by 8 bases and J by 1 base, with 17 bases between the two germline ends. This CDR3 comprises 15 residues. Germline assignment: CDR1 SNHLY and CDR2 FYNNEI.

The CDR3 spells CASSPYDRDQPQHF. The CDR3 bases are TGTGCCAGCTCACCATACGACAGAGATCAGCCCCAGCATTTT. The chain employs TRBV18 and TRBJ1-5; D is perhaps TRBD1 (5 bases). The CDR3 spans 14 residues. The germline V gene has CDR1 KGHSH and CDR2 LQKENI. Deletions cut 2 bases from V and 5 bases from J, with 10 bases between.

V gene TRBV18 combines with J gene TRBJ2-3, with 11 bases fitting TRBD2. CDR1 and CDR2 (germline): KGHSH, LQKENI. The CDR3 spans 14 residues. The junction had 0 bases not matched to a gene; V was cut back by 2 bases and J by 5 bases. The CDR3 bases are TGTGCCAGCTCACCAGGGACTAGCGGAGATACGCAGTATTTT. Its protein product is CASSPGTSGDTQYF. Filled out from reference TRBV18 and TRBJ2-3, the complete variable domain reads NAGVMQNPRHLVRRRGQEARLRCSPMKGHSHVYWYRQLPEEGLKFMVYLQKENIIDESGMPKERFSAEFPKEGPSILRIQQVVRGDSAAYFCASSPGTSGDTQYFGPGTRLTVL.

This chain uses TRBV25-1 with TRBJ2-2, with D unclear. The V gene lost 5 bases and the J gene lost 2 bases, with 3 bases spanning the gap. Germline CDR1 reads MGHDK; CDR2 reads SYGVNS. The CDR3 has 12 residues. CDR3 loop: CASSSNTGELFF. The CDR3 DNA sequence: TGTGCCAGCAGTTCTAACACCGGGGAGCTGTTTTTT.

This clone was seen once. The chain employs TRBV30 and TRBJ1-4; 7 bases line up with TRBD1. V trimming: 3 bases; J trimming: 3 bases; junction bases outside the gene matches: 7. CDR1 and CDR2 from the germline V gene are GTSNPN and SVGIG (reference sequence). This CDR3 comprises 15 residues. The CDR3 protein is CAWRLPGQPNEKLFF. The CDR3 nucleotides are TGTGCCTGGAGGTTACCGGGACAGCCTAATGAAAAACTGTTTTTT.

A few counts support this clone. The CDR3 nucleotides read TGTGCCAGCTCACCATCGGGAGGCCCCTACGAGCAGTACTTC. Its protein product is CASSPSGGPYEQYF. V is TRBV18 and J is TRBJ2-7; 7 bases map to TRBD2. The germline V gene has CDR1 KGHSH and CDR2 LQKENI. This CDR3 comprises 14 residues. The V segment lost 2 bases and the J segment 2 bases; nucleotides outside the gene matches: 3.

CDR3 in DNA: TGCGCCAGCAGCTTGGGGAGGGATGGGGCAGATACGCAGTATTTT. It yields the protein CASSLGRDGADTQYF. V is TRBV5-1 and J is TRBJ2-3; weak D call: TRBD2 (6 bases). The CDR3 is 15 residues long. From germline, CDR1 is SGHRS and CDR2 YFSETQ. The V end lost 0 bases, the J end lost 4 bases, and 12 bases lay between the germline ends. Based on the CDR3 plus reference TRBV5-1 and TRBJ2-3, the full variable domain is KAGVTQTPRYLIKTRGQQVTLSCSPISGHRSVSWYQQTPGQGLQFLFEYFSETQRNKGNFPGRFSGRQFSNSRSEMNVSTLELGDSALYLCASSLGRDGADTQYFGPGTRLTVL.

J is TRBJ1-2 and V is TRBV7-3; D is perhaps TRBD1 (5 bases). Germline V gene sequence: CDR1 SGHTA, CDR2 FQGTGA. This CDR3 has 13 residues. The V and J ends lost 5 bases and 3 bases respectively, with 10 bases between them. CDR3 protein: CASSADSYYGYTF. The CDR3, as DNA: TGTGCCAGCAGCGCCGACAGCTACTATGGCTACACCTTC.